Each of the 5 T cell receptor beta chains below was sequenced from the same sample in a study of cytomegalovirus exposure and HLA in healthy donors. PCR used 60 Vbeta primers and 13 Jbeta primers. TCRdb's copy holds only in-frame clones and misses some; the assay was immunoSEQ multiplex PCR. The table records around 150,000 clones, around 84% of them present only once. The source material was PBMCs. The receptors stem from a man younger than 30 in good health and CMV-seronegative.

The sample holds one count of this clone. The genes are TRBV9 and TRBJ2-7, with 10 positions matching TRBD1. This CDR3 is built from 14 residues. V was clipped by 3 bases and J by 3 bases; unmatched bases: 3. CDR1 SGDLS and CDR2 YYNGEE come from the germline V gene. The CDR3: CASSDRDRGYEQYF. Written as DNA, the CDR3 is TGTGCCAGCAGCGACCGGGACAGGGGCTACGAGCAGTACTTC.

The chain couples TRBV5-1 to TRBJ2-7, with a possible D match to TRBD1 (6 bases). CDR3 length equals 12 residues. CDR1 and CDR2 (germline): SGHRS, YFSETQ. V was cut by 0 bases and J by 6 bases, with 7 bases left in between. This chain's CDR3 is CASSLEGVEQYF. CDR3 DNA: TGCGCCAGCAGCTTGGAGGGGGTCGAGCAGTACTTC. Full variable domain (rest looked up from reference TRBV5-1 and TRBJ2-7): KAGVTQTPRYLIKTRGQQVTLSCSPISGHRSVSWYQQTPGQGLQFLFEYFSETQRNKGNFPGRFSGRQFSNSRSEMNVSTLELGDSALYLCASSLEGVEQYFGPGTRLTVT.

The V and J genes are TRBV13 and TRBJ2-1, with D perhaps TRBD2 (5 bases). Trimming took off 5 bases at V and 0 bases at J, with 23 bases between the two ends. CDR1 and CDR2 from the germline V gene are PRHDT and FYEKMQ (reference sequence). CDR3 length: 19 residues. Written as DNA, the CDR3 is TGTGCCAGCAGCCGGACCGCCCGCGGTCCGGGGAGCTCCTACAATGAGCAGTTCTTC. This gives the protein CASSRTARGPGSSYNEQFF.

This clone was counted a single time. The chain is built from TRBV9 and TRBJ2-7; 12 bases match TRBD2. The CDR3 is made up of 15 amino acids. CDR1 and CDR2 (germline): SGDLS, YYNGEE. V dropped 4 bases and J dropped 3; count of bases not matched to a gene: 5. Here the CDR3 DNA reads TGTGCCAGCAGCTCCCGGACTAGCGGGGTCTACGAGCAGTACTTC. Its translation: CASSSRTSGVYEQYF.

The table lists this clone with a count of one. This chain connects TRBV28 to TRBJ2-1; TRBD1 aligns across 10 bases. J was trimmed by 3 bases and V by 1 base; bases with no gene match: 3. The CDR3 loop spans 16 amino acids. CDR1 is MDHEN and CDR2 is SYDVKM in the germline V gene. CDR3 sequence (DNA): TGTGCCAGCAGTTTATCACGGACAGGGGGCTACAATGAGCAGTTCTTC. Encoded protein: CASSLSRTGGYNEQFF.